The 14 T cell receptor beta chains given below trace back to one sample, sequenced in a study of blood T cell repertoires in COVID-19. Some clones are missing from TCRdb's copy, which holds only in-frame ones; the method was immunoSEQ multiplex PCR. The repertoire includes over 130,000 clones, roughly nine tenths of them detected once, and roughly 4.5% sits in the top ten. Sequencing was performed on peripheral blood. These receptor sequences come from a woman aged 55-70 years with active or convalescent COVID-19.

The chain couples TRBV5-1 to TRBJ2-1; D perhaps matches TRBD2 (5 bases). The V gene's germline CDR1 is SGHRS and CDR2 YFSETQ. V shed 0 bases and J shed 4 bases, with 8 bases lying between them. The CDR3 is 14 amino acids. CDR3 in DNA: TGCGCCAGCAGCTTGGAGAGGGTATACAATGAGCAGTTCTTC. It translates to CASSLERVYNEQFF.

The chain employs TRBV7-2 and TRBJ2-1; a possible D gene is TRBD1 (5 bases). CDR3 size: 14 residues. Trimming left V 2 bases short and J 3 bases short, with 8 bases between. The germline V gene encodes CDR1 SGHTA and CDR2 FQGNSA. CDR3 sequence (DNA): TGTGCCAGCAGCTTATCCCAGGGCTACAATGAGCAGTTCTTC. Residues: CASSLSQGYNEQFF.

The chain joins TRBV5-1 to TRBJ1-1; D possibly corresponds to TRBD1 (6 bases). V was cut by 5 bases and J by 3 bases, with 17 bases left in between. Germline assignment: CDR1 SGHRS and CDR2 YFSETQ. The CDR3 loop spans 15 amino acids. CDR3 loop: CASRPTGVKDTEAFF. CDR3 bases: TGCGCCAGCAGGCCGACAGGTGTTAAGGACACTGAAGCTTTCTTT.

The J gene is TRBJ2-5, the V gene TRBV10-3; 9 nucleotides agree with TRBD2. V dropped 8 bases and J dropped 1; count of bases not matched to a gene: 5. CDR1 is ENHRY and CDR2 is SYGVKD in the germline V gene. CDR3 length: 14 residues. CDR3 residues: CAIGGSGGQETQYF. In DNA, the CDR3 is TGTGCCATCGGGGGTAGCGGGGGCCAAGAGACCCAGTACTTC.

For this clone: Within the sample, other DNA sequences also encode this same CDR3. The chain is built from TRBV5-1 and TRBJ2-1; D may be TRBD2 (8 bases). CDR1 is SGHRS, CDR2 YFSETQ, per germline. The CDR3 extends over 15 amino acids. V was trimmed by 5 bases and J by 10 bases, leaving 22 bases between them. CDR3 sequence: CASSPGGLAGGEQFF. As DNA, the CDR3 is TGCGCCAGCAGTCCCGGTGGACTAGCAGGGGGGGAGCAGTTCTTC.

The J gene is TRBJ2-3, the V gene TRBV29-1; 12 bases map to TRBD2. This CDR3 comprises 16 residues. V gave up 4 bases and J gave up 2 bases; unmatched junction bases: 7. In germline, CDR1 is SQVTM, CDR2 ANQGSEA. The CDR3 bases are TGCAGCGTTGGCGAGACTAGCGGGGGAACCACAGATACGCAGTATTTT. It codes for CSVGETSGGTTDTQYF.

Only one count was recorded for this clone. The chain is built from TRBV19 and TRBJ1-5, with D perhaps matching TRBD1 (6 bases). The germline CDR1 and CDR2 sequences are LNHDA and SQIVND (reference sequence). The CDR3 contains 15 residues. Trimming pared 3 bases from V and 4 bases from J, leaving 13 bases between. The CDR3: CASSMFTGSNQPQHF. CDR3 nucleotides: TGTGCCAGTAGTATGTTTACAGGGTCAAATCAGCCCCAGCATTTT.

The J gene is TRBJ2-1, the V gene TRBV3-1 (or the pseudogene TRBV3-2); 10 bases agree with TRBD1. This CDR3 contains 16 residues. V trimming: 4 bases; J trimming: 9 bases; junction bases outside the gene matches: 12. Germline V gene data show CDR1 as LGHDT and CDR2 as YNNKEL (reference sequence). CDR3 bases: TGTGCCAGCAGCCCCCGGGGACAGGGGATCGCTGCTGAGCAGTTCTTC. This gives the protein CASSPRGQGIAAEQFF.

This clone was seen just once. DNA of the CDR3: TGTGCCAGCAGTTTAGGGGGGTTTCAGGAAAAACTGTTTTTT. As protein: CASSLGGFQEKLFF. This sequence joins TRBV28 and TRBJ1-4, with a possible D match to TRBD1 (5 bases). The length of the CDR3 is 14 residues. The V gene lost 2 bases and the J gene lost 8 bases, with 12 bases spanning the gap. In germline, CDR1 is MDHEN, CDR2 SYDVKM.

This clone appeared a single time. The chain joins TRBV19 to TRBJ2-6; D possibly corresponds to TRBD1 (5 bases). This CDR3 is 19 amino acids long. Germline assignment: CDR1 LNHDA and CDR2 SQIVND (reference sequence). V lost 2 bases to trimming and J lost 0 bases, with 17 bases between them. CDR3 sequence: CASSIRALTVISGANVLTF. For the CDR3, the DNA is TGTGCCAGTAGTATAAGGGCCCTGACAGTGATCTCTGGGGCCAACGTCCTGACTTTC. Full variable domain (outside the CDR3, taken from reference TRBV19 and TRBJ2-6): DGGITQSPKYLFRKEGQNVTLSCEQNLNHDAMYWYRQDPGQGLRLIYYSQIVNDFQKGDIAEGYSVSREKKESFPLTVTSAQKNPTAFYLCASSIRALTVISGANVLTFGAGSRLTVL.

J is TRBJ2-7 and V is TRBV11-2; 9 nucleotides align to TRBD2. Germline V gene lookup returns CDR1 SGHAT and CDR2 FQNNGV. This CDR3 is built from 14 residues. V shed 3 bases, J shed 3 bases, and the junction held 3 bases outside the gene matches. Written as DNA, the CDR3 is TGTGCCAGCAGCTTCGGAGCGGGGGGCTACGAGCAGTACTTC. Its translation: CASSFGAGGYEQYF.

The gene calls are TRBV4-1 and TRBJ1-1; no reliable D call. Germline V lookup: CDR1 MGHRA, CDR2 YSYEKL. V shed 2 bases and J shed 1 base, with 5 bases lying between them. This CDR3 has 13 residues. CDR3 sequence (DNA): TGCGCCAGCAGCCAAAACAGGAACACTGAAGCTTTCTTT. Protein: CASSQNRNTEAFF.

This sequence joins TRBV5-4 and TRBJ2-2; 11 nucleotides line up with TRBD1. V shed 4 bases, J shed 5 bases, and the junction held 4 bases outside the gene matches. This CDR3 is 15 amino acids long. Germline CDR1 is SGHNT and CDR2 is YYREEE (reference sequence). The CDR3 reads CASSRTGGATGELFF. CDR3 nucleotide sequence: TGTGCCAGCAGCAGGACAGGGGGCGCGACCGGGGAGCTGTTTTTT.

The chain links TRBV6-5 to TRBJ2-3; 10 bases line up with TRBD2. The V segment lost 0 bases and the J segment 5 bases; nucleotides outside the gene matches: 5. This CDR3 has 16 amino acids. The V gene's germline CDR1 is MNHEY and CDR2 SVGAGI. This CDR3 reads CASSYSSGGALDTQYF. Here the CDR3 DNA reads TGTGCCAGCAGTTACTCCAGCGGGGGGGCCTTAGATACGCAGTATTTT.